The T cell receptor (beta chain) described here comes from a study of blood T cells in healthy people across ages. Study findings and constraints: CMV status of donors was not determined, possibly confounding expanded clonotype changes.

This clonotype was seen only a few times. What it recognizes is unknown. With a J-beta primer mix and a sample-barcoded 5' primer, a second PCR ran 7 to 11 cycles. TCRdb re-analysed the 5' RACE reads in MiXCR, keeping a single row per CDR3 protein. This sample has over 1,500,000 distinct CDR3 sequences, with roughly 52% found just once. The CDR3 extends over 15 amino acids. Germline values: CDR1 LGHNA, CDR2 YSLEER. Trimming took off 1 base at V and 1 base at J, with 9 bases between the two ends. The rearrangement joins TRBV4-3 to TRBJ2-3, with a weak D call TRBD2 (7 bases). Material: blood. The sequence came from a woman aged 40 to 50 in good health. The CDR3 nucleotides read TGCGCCAGCAGCCAAGGGCGGGGGCGCACAGATACGCAGTATTTT. Residues: CASSQGRGRTDTQYF.